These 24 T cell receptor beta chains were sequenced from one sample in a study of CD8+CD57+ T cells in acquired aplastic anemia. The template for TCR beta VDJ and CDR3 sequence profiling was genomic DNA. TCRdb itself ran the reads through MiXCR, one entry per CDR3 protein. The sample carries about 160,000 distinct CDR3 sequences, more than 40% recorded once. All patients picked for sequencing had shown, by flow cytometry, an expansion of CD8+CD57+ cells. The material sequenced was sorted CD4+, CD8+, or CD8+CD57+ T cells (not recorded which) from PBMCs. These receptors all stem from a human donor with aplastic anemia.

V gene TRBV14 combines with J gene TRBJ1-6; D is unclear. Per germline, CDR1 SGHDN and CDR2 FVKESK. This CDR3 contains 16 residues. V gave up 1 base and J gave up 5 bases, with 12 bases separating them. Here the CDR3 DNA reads TGTGCCAGCAGCCAAGTACGTTGGGGAGATAATTCACCCCTCCACTTT. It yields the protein CASSQVRWGDNSPLHF. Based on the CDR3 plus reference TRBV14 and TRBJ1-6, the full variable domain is EAGVTQFPSHSVIEKGQTVTLRCDPISGHDNLYWYRRVMGKEIKFLLHFVKESKQDESGMPNNRFLAERTGGTYSTLKVQPAELEDSGVYFCASSQVRWGDNSPLHFGNGTRLTVT.

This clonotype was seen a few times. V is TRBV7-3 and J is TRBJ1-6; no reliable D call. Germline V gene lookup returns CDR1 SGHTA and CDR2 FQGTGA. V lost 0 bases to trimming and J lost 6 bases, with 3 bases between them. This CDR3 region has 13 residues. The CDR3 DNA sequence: TGTGCCAGCAGCTTAACCGTTAATTCACCCCTCCACTTT. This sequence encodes CASSLTVNSPLHF.

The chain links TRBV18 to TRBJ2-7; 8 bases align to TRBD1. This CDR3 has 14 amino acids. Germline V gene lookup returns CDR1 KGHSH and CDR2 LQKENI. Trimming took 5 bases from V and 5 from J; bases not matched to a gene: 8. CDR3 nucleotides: TGTGCCAGCTCATTATCGGACAGGGCAGACGAGCAGTACTTC. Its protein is CASSLSDRADEQYF.

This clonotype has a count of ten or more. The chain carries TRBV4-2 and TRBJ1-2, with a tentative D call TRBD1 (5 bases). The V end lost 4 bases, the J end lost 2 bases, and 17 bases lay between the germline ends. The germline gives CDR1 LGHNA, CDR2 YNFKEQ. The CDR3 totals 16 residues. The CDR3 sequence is CASSRGVGDVNYGYTF. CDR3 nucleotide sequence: TGTGCCAGCAGCCGGGGGGTGGGAGATGTCAACTATGGCTACACCTTC.

The DNA of the CDR3 is TGTGCCAGCAGTGACGGGGGGTGGACTACGATTTCCGAAGAGACCCAGTACTTC. Translating it yields CASSDGGWTTISEETQYF. J is TRBJ2-5 and V is TRBV25-1; 7 bases fit TRBD2. The CDR3 runs to 18 residues. The germline gives CDR1 MGHDK, CDR2 SYGVNS. The junction had 16 bases not matched to a gene; V was cut back by 3 bases and J by 3 bases.

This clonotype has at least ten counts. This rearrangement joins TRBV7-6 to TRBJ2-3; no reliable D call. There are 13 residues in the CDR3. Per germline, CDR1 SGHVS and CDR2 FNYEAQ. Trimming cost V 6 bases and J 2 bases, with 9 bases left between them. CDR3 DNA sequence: TGTGCCAGCAGGATATCAAACACAGATACGCAGTATTTT. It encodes CASRISNTDTQYF. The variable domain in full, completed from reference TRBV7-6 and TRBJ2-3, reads GAGVSQSPRYKVTKRGQDVALRCDPISGHVSLYWYRQALGQGPEFLTYFNYEAQQDKSGLPNDRFSAERPEGSISTLTIQRTEQRDSAMYRCASRISNTDTQYFGPGTRLTVL.

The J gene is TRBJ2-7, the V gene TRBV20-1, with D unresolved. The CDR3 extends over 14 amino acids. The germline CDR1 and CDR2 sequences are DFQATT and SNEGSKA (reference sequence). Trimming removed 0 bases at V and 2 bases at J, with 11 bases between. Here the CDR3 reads CSAREDVVPYEQYF. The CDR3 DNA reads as TGCAGTGCTAGAGAGGACGTTGTCCCCTACGAGCAGTACTTC.

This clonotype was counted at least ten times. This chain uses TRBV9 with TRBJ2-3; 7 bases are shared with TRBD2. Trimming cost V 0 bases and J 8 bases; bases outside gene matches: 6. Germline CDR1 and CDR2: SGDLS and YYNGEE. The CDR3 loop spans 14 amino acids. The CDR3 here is CASSVGGSLGTQYF. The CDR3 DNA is TGTGCCAGCAGCGTAGGCGGGAGTCTGGGTACGCAGTATTTT.

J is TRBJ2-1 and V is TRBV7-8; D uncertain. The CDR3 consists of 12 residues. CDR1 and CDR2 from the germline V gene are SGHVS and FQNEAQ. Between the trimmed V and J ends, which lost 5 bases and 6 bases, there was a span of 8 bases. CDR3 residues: CASSPSPNEQFF. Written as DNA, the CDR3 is TGTGCCAGCAGCCCCTCGCCCAATGAGCAGTTCTTC.

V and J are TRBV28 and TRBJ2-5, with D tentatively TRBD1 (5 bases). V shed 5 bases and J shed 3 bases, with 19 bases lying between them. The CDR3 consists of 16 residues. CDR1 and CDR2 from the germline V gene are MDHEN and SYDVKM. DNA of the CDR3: TGTGCCAGCAGTCCCCAGGGTGTCGGCACCAAAGAGACCCAGTACTTC. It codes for CASSPQGVGTKETQYF.

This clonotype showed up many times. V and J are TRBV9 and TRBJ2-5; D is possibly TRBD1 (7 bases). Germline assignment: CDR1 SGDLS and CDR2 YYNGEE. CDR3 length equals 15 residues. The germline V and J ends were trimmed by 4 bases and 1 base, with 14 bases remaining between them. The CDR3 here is CASSRQGGGQETQYF. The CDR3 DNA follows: TGTGCCAGCAGCCGGCAGGGGGGCGGCCAAGAGACCCAGTACTTC.

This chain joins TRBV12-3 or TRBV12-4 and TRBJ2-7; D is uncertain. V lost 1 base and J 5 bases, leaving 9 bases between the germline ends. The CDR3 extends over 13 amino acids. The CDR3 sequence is CASSLDTVNEQYF. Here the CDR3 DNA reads TGTGCCAGCAGTTTAGATACGGTTAACGAGCAGTACTTC.

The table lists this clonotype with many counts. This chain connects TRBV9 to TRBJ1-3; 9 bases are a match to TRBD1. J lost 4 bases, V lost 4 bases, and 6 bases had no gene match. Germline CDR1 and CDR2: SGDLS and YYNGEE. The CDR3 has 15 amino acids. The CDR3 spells CASSSSGQGGNTIYF. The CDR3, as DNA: TGTGCCAGCAGCTCATCGGGACAGGGAGGAAACACCATATATTTT.

The CDR3 bases are TGTGCCAGCAGTTTCGGGCTAGCGGGAGGGCGGAATGAGCAGTTCTTC. It is translated as CASSFGLAGGRNEQFF. V gene TRBV12-3 or TRBV12-4 combines with J gene TRBJ2-1; 12 nucleotides agree with TRBD2. V shed 3 bases and J 7 bases; nucleotides not matched to a gene: 7. CDR3 length equals 16 residues.

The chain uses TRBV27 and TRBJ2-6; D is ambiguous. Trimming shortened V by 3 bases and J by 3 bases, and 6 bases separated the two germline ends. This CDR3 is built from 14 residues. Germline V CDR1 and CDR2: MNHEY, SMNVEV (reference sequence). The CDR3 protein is CASSFWDGANVLTF. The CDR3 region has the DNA TGTGCCAGCAGTTTCTGGGATGGGGCCAACGTCCTGACTTTC.

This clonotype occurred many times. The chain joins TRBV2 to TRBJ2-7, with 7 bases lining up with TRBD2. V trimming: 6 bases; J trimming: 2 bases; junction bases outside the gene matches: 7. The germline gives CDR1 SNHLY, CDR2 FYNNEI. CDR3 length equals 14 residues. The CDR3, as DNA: TGTGCCAGCAGGCCCAGCGGGACCCCCTACGAGCAGTACTTC. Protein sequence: CASRPSGTPYEQYF.

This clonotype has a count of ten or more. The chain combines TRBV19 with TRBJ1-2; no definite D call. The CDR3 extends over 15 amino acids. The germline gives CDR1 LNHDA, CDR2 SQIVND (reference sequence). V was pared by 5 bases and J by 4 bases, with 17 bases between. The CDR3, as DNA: TGTGCCAGTAGTCCCGGACGGACGGTCGGCTATGGCTACACCTTC. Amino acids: CASSPGRTVGYGYTF.

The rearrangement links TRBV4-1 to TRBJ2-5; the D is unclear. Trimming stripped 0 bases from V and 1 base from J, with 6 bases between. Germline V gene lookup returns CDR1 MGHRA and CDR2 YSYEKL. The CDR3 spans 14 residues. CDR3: CASSQESSQETQYF. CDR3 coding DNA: TGCGCCAGCAGCCAAGAATCCAGCCAAGAGACCCAGTACTTC.

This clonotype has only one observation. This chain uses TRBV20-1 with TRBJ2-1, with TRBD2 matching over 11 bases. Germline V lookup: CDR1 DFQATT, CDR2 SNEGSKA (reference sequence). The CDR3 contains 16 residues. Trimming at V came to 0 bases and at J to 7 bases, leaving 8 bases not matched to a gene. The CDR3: CSARDLGSGRVNEQFF. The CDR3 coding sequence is TGCAGTGCTAGAGATCTCGGTAGCGGGAGGGTGAATGAGCAGTTCTTC.

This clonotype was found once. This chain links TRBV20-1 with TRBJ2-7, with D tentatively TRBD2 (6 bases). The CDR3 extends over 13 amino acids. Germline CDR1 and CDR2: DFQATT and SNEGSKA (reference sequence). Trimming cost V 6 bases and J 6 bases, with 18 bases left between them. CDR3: CSADYGEEGEQYF. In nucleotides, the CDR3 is TGCAGTGCGGACTACGGGGAGGAGGGCGAGCAGTACTTC.

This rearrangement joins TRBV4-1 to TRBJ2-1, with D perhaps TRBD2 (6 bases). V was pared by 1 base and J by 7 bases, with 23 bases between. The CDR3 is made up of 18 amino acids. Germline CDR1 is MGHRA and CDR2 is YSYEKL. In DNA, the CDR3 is TGCGCCAGCAGCCAAGGGAGCCCAGTAGCGGCCGGGAGAAATGAGCAGTTCTTC. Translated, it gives CASSQGSPVAAGRNEQFF.

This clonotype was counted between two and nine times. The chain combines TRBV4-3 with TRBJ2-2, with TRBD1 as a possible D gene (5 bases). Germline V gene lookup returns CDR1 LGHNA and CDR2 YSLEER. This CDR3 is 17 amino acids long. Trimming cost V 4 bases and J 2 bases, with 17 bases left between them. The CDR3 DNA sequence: TGCGCCAGCAGCCCCCACCCGGGCAGGGTAAACACCGGGGAGCTGTTTTTT. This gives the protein CASSPHPGRVNTGELFF.

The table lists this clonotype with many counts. The CDR3 DNA is TGTGCCAGCAGCTTAGGGGGCGCGTGGGAAGAGACCCAGTACTTC. This gives the protein CASSLGGAWEETQYF. This chain links TRBV7-9 with TRBJ2-5, with a possible D match to TRBD1 (5 bases). Trimming cost V 1 base and J 3 bases, with 12 bases left between them. Germline CDR1 SEHNR, CDR2 FQNEAQ (reference sequence). The CDR3 extends over 15 amino acids.

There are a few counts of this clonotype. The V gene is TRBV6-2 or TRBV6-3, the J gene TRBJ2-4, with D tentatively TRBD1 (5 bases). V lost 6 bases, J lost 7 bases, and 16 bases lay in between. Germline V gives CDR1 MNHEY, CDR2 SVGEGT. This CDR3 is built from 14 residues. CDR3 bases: TGTGCCAGCAGACTCTTACAGGCAGGGAACATTCAGTACTTC. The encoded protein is CASRLLQAGNIQYF.